This TCR beta chain was documented in a study of blood T cell repertoires in COVID-19. Overall study: T cells, B-cell-depleted T cells, or PBMCs supplied cDNA or gDNA.

How the authors handled the data: Scientists estimated how many nucleated cells there were by amplifying reference gene primers. Using immunoSEQ multiplex PCR, the repertoire was profiled, and TCRdb retains in-frame clones only, with some absent. Clone size and V and J calls were adopted from that table, with D and trimming inferred from the DNA. The repertoire holds fewer than 350,000 clones, with nearly 90% as singletons. Resolution of symptoms, clearance, or two negative PCRs was present in recovered Cohort 3 donors. The CDR3 loop spans 15 amino acids. The ends lost 4 bases at V and 5 bases at J; junction bases unmatched: 3. Germline V lookup: CDR1 SNHLY, CDR2 FYNNEI. This clone was recorded many times.

The chain couples TRBV2 to TRBJ1-5; 12 bases are a match to TRBD1. The specimen sequenced was PBMCs or T cells enriched from blood (not recorded which). The origin of this receptor is a woman in her twenties or thirties who had recovered from COVID-19. The DNA for the CDR3 is TGTGCCAGCAGTGCCGGGACAGGGGGCTATCAGCCCCAGCATTTT. It specifies CASSAGTGGYQPQHF.